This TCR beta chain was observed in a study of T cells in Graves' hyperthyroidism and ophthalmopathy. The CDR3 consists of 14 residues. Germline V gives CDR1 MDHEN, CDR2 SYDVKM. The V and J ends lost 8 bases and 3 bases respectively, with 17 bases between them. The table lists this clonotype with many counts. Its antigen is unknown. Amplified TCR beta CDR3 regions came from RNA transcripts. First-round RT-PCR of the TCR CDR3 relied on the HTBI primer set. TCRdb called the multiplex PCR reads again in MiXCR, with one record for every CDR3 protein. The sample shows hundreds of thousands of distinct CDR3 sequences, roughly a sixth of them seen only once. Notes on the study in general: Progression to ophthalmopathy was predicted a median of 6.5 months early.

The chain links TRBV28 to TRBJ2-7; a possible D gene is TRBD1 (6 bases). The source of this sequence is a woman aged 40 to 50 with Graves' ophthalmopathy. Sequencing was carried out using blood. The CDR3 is CASRRGGSSYEQYF. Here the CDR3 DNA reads TGTGCCAGCCGCCGTGGGGGCTCCAGCTACGAGCAGTACTTC.